A selection of T cell receptor beta chains follows, all from one sample in a study of HIV-infected patients and healthy controls. TCRdb used MiXCR to reprocess the 5' RACE reads, holding one entry per CDR3 protein. The data hold 7,500 or so distinct CDR3 sequences, with more than 8% observed a single time. Material: blood, obtained before antiretroviral therapy. The receptors were gathered from an adult with HIV infection. The CDR3 runs from the conserved cysteine through the conserved F or W. D genes are given only for firm matches. The size field is filled for only some rows; it gives once, few, many or a size class.

size,J,V,D,CDR3,DNA
many,TRBJ2-3,TRBV3-1,TRBD2,CASSQAGGGAFTDTQYF,TGTGCCAGCAGCCAAGCCGGGGGGGGGGCCTTCACAGATACGCAGTATTTT
many,TRBJ2-7,TRBV7-2,TRBD2,CASSLWTSGGYEQYF,TGTGCCAGCAGCTTATGGACTAGCGGGGGTTACGAGCAGTACTTC
many,TRBJ1-5,TRBV6-2/TRBV6-3,NA,CASTQPNQPQHF,TGTGCCAGCACCCAACCCAATCAGCCCCAGCATTTT
many,TRBJ2-3,TRBV30,NA,CAWSGTVARGDTQYF,TGTGCCTGGAGTGGGACAGTGGCTCGTGGAGATACGCAGTATTTT
many,TRBJ2-7,TRBV27,TRBD1,CASSFWDRVNEQYF,TGTGCCAGCAGTTTTTGGGACAGGGTCAACGAGCAGTACTTC
many,TRBJ2-3,TRBV5-6,NA,CASSTSGTASTDTQYF,TGTGCCAGCAGTACCTCCGGGACGGCAAGCACAGATACGCAGTATTTT
NA,TRBJ2-3,TRBV7-8,TRBD2,CASSLAGSGSADTQYF,TGTGCCAGCAGCTTAGCGGGTAGCGGGAGTGCAGATACGCAGTATTTT
few,TRBJ2-3,TRBV20-1,NA,CSARQSTDTQYF,TGCAGTGCTCGACAGAGCACAGATACGCAGTATTTT
many,TRBJ2-7,TRBV4-3,NA,CASSQDRVVYEQYF,TGCGCCAGCAGCCAAGACAGGGTGGTCTACGAGCAGTACTTC
many,TRBJ2-6,TRBV7-9,NA,CASSAFGRQPTSGANVLTF,TGTGCCAGCAGCGCCTTTGGCAGGCAACCGACCTCTGGGGCCAACGTCCTGACTTTC
many,TRBJ2-5,TRBV29-1,TRBD2,CSAITLAGDETQYF,TGCAGCGCCATCACACTAGCGGGGGACGAGACCCAGTACTTC